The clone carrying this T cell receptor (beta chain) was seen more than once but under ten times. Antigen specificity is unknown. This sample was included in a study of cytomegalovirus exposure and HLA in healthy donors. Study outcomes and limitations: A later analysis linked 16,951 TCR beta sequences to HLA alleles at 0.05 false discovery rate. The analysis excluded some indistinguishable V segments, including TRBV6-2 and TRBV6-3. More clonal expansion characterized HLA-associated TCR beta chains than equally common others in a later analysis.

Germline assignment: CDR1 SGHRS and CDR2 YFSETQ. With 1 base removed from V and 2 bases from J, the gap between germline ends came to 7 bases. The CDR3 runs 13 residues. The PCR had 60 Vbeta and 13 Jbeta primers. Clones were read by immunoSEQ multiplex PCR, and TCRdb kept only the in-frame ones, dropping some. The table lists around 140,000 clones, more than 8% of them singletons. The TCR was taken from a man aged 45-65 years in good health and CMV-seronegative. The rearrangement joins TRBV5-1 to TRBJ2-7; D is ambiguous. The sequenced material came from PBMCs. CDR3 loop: CASSLWATYEQYF. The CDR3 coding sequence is TGCGCCAGCAGCTTGTGGGCCACCTACGAGCAGTACTTC.